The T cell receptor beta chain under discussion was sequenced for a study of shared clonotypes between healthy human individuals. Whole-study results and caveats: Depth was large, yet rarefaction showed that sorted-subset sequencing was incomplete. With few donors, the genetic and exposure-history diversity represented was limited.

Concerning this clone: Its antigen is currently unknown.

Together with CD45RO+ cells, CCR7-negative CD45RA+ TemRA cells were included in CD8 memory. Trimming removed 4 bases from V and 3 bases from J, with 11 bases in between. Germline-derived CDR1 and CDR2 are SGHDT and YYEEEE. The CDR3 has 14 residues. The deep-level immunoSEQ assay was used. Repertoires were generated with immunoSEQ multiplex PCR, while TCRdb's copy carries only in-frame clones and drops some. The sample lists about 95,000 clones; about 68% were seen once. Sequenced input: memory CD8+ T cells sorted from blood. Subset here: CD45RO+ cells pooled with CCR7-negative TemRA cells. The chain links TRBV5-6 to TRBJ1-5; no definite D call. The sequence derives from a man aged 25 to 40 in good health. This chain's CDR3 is CASSRAGDNQPQHF. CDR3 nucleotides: TGTGCCAGCAGCAGGGCAGGAGACAATCAGCCCCAGCATTTT. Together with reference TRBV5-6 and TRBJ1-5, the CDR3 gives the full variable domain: DAGVTQSPTHLIKTRGQQVTLRCSPKSGHDTVSWYQQALGQGPQFIFQYYEEEERQRGNFPDRFSGHQFPNYSSELNVNALLLGDSALYLCASSRAGDNQPQHFGDGTRLSIL.